These 23 T cell receptor beta chains were all obtained from the same sample, sequenced in a study of response to subunit inactivated influenza vaccine. Each CDR3 protein gets one entry after TCRdb re-called the RT-PCR reads with MiXCR. The table has about 520,000 distinct CDR3 sequences, 25% seen once. Sample: CD4+ T cells sorted from PBMCs, taken roughly 5 days after vaccination. Receptors originate from a man aged 50-59 years who received an inactivated influenza vaccine.

The chain carries TRBV4-2 and TRBJ2-3; the D gene is possibly TRBD2 (6 bases). CDR3 size: 17 residues. Per germline, CDR1 LGHNA and CDR2 YNFKEQ. Deletions cut 3 bases from V and 0 bases from J, with 16 bases between. CDR3 DNA sequence: TGTGCCAGCAGCCAGACCTGGAGGGGAGAAAGCACAGATACGCAGTATTTT. Amino acid sequence: CASSQTWRGESTDTQYF.

V is TRBV4-3 and J is TRBJ2-7; a possible D gene is TRBD2 (6 bases). CDR1 and CDR2 from the germline V gene are LGHNA and YSLEER. This CDR3 is built from 15 residues. V lost 0 bases, J lost 1 base, and 10 bases lay in between. CDR3 in DNA: TGCGCCAGCAGCCAAGACTTACGGGGGTCCTACGAGCAGTACTTC. Translating it yields CASSQDLRGSYEQYF.

This clonotype has just a few counts. The chain uses TRBV20-1 and TRBJ1-4; D unresolved. The germline V gene has CDR1 DFQATT and CDR2 SNEGSKA (reference sequence). Trimming took 6 bases from V and 0 from J, leaving 11 bases between them. This CDR3 contains 14 residues. DNA for the CDR3: TGCAGTGCGACTCGGGGAGCAACTAATGAAAAACTGTTTTTT. Translated: CSATRGATNEKLFF.

This clonotype was seen a single time. V gene TRBV10-3 combines with J gene TRBJ1-1; a possible D gene is TRBD1 (5 bases). The CDR3 is made up of 14 amino acids. The germline V gene has CDR1 ENHRY and CDR2 SYGVKD. V dropped 6 bases and J dropped 0 bases, with 11 bases sitting between them. The CDR3 DNA reads as TGTGCCATCAGGCTTTCGGGGGTGAACACTGAAGCTTTCTTT. Its protein product is CAIRLSGVNTEAFF.

V gene TRBV5-1 combines with J gene TRBJ2-3, with D tentatively TRBD1 or TRBD2 (6 bases each). V lost 4 bases to trimming and J lost 1 base, with 13 bases between them. This CDR3 region has 15 residues. The V gene's germline CDR1 is SGHRS and CDR2 YFSETQ. CDR3 region: CASSPEGHRTDTQYF. DNA for the CDR3: TGCGCCAGCAGCCCGGAGGGACACCGCACAGATACGCAGTATTTT.

This clonotype came up many times. The chain combines TRBV11-2 with TRBJ2-3, with D tentatively TRBD2 (6 bases). This CDR3 is 16 amino acids long. CDR1 and CDR2 (germline): SGHAT, FQNNGV. V was shortened by 0 bases and J by 4 bases, with 14 bases between the two germline ends. The CDR3 loop reads CASSLDRGGAADTQYF. CDR3 coding DNA: TGTGCCAGCAGCTTAGATCGGGGCGGGGCGGCAGATACGCAGTATTTT.

The V call is TRBV7-2, the J call TRBJ1-2; D possibly corresponds to TRBD1 (6 bases). Germline CDR1 is SGHTA and CDR2 is FQGNSA. This CDR3 region has 14 residues. Trimming removed 3 bases at V and 7 bases at J, with 15 bases between. The CDR3 region is CASSFRTASGGYTF. CDR3 bases: TGTGCCAGCAGCTTTAGGACAGCGAGTGGTGGCTACACCTTC.

This clonotype was seen only a few times. This chain uses TRBV7-2 with TRBJ2-7; 14 nucleotides align to TRBD2. V lost 6 bases, J lost 6 bases, and 4 bases stayed unmatched. The CDR3 contains 14 residues. The germline V gene has CDR1 SGHTA and CDR2 FQGNSA. CDR3 residues: CASRPGLAGVEQYF. For the CDR3, the DNA is TGTGCCAGCAGGCCGGGACTAGCGGGAGTCGAGCAGTACTTC.

J is TRBJ1-5 and V is TRBV6-2 or TRBV6-3, with 8 bases aligning to TRBD1. Germline CDR1 MNHEY, CDR2 SVGEGT. J gave up 5 bases and V 6 bases, and 12 bases lay outside the gene matches. The CDR3 extends over 16 amino acids. The CDR3 reads CASRTRDRRGDQPQHF. Written as DNA, the CDR3 is TGTGCCAGCAGAACAAGGGACAGGAGGGGGGATCAGCCCCAGCATTTT.

This clonotype was detected only a few times. The J gene is TRBJ2-1, the V gene TRBV7-2; 7 bases fit TRBD2. Germline values: CDR1 SGHTA, CDR2 FQGNSA. The CDR3 contains 15 residues. With 7 bases clipped from V and 2 bases from J, the junction kept 8 bases outside the gene matches. The chain's CDR3 is CASTPPSGTYNEQFF. The CDR3 DNA follows: TGTGCCAGCACCCCCCCTAGCGGAACCTACAATGAGCAGTTCTTC.

There are a few counts of this clonotype. As DNA, the CDR3 is TGTGCCAGCAGTTTACCGCGGGGCGGGGGCAACTACAATGAGCAGTTCTTC. Translated, it gives CASSLPRGGGNYNEQFF. The chain combines TRBV12-3 or TRBV12-4 with TRBJ2-1, with a possible D match to TRBD2 (7 bases). The CDR3 consists of 17 residues. The V end lost 2 bases, the J end lost 3 bases, and 17 bases lay between the germline ends.

This clonotype was counted a few times. J is TRBJ1-2 and V is TRBV5-1, with TRBD1 matching 7 bases. This CDR3 has 13 amino acids. The germline V gene has CDR1 SGHRS and CDR2 YFSETQ. The V gene end was trimmed by 3 bases and the J gene end by 7 bases; junction bases not matched to a gene: 6. This CDR3 is CASSYSGGSGYTF. CDR3 nucleotides: TGCGCCAGCAGCTACTCAGGGGGTAGTGGCTACACCTTC.

This clonotype showed up just a few times. This chain uses TRBV4-2 with TRBJ2-2; TRBD2 matches at 11 bases. The CDR3 is 20 amino acids. The ends lost 1 base at V and 3 bases at J; junction bases unmatched: 13. CDR1 is LGHNA, CDR2 YNFKEQ, per germline. In DNA, the CDR3 is TGTGCCAGCAGCCAAGGCCCGGGGCTAGCGGGAGGAGGGTACACCGGGGAGCTGTTTTTT. Protein sequence: CASSQGPGLAGGGYTGELFF.

This clonotype has a handful of counts. The chain joins TRBV20-1 to TRBJ1-5; D is possibly TRBD1 (5 bases). The length of the CDR3 is 13 residues. Looked up from germline, CDR1 is DFQATT and CDR2 is SNEGSKA (reference sequence). The V gene lost 6 bases and the J gene lost 1 base, with 10 bases spanning the gap. CDR3: CSALGGSNQPQHF. DNA of the CDR3: TGCAGTGCCCTCGGGGGGAGCAATCAGCCCCAGCATTTT.

This clonotype was detected a few times. This rearrangement joins TRBV28 to TRBJ1-2; D unclear. The CDR3 loop spans 13 amino acids. V was cut by 6 bases and J by 0 bases, with 8 bases left in between. Germline V lookup: CDR1 MDHEN, CDR2 SYDVKM. The CDR3 protein is CASRIDANYGYTF. The CDR3 DNA follows: TGTGCCAGCAGAATTGACGCTAACTATGGCTACACCTTC.

J is TRBJ2-7 and V is TRBV4-3, with 8 positions matching TRBD1. CDR1 and CDR2 from the germline V gene are LGHNA and YSLEER. V lost 0 bases, J lost 5 bases, and 3 bases stayed unmatched. CDR3 length: 14 amino acids. The CDR3 DNA follows: TGCGCCAGCAGCCAAGAGGTCAGGGGGCACGAGCAGTACTTC. Its protein is CASSQEVRGHEQYF.

J is TRBJ2-1 and V is TRBV6-2 or TRBV6-3; TRBD2 is a possible D gene (6 bases). Germline lookup yields CDR1 MNHEY and CDR2 SVGEGT. There are 16 residues in the CDR3. Trimming left V 2 bases short and J 7 bases short, with 18 bases between. CDR3 DNA: TGTGCCAGCAGTTACGGCGGAGCTAGCGCCTTTAATGAGCAGTTCTTC. Residues: CASSYGGASAFNEQFF.

This clonotype turned up a few times. The chain joins TRBV5-1 to TRBJ2-6; D ambiguous. This CDR3 has 15 amino acids. V lost 4 bases and J lost 2, with 10 bases in between. Germline V gene data show CDR1 as SGHRS and CDR2 as YFSETQ. The CDR3 nucleotides read TGCGCCAGCAGCCCGGATGGGGCTGGGGCCAACGTCCTGACTTTC. It is translated as CASSPDGAGANVLTF.

The chain uses TRBV29-1 and TRBJ2-2; 9 bases fit TRBD2. The ends lost 4 bases at V and 0 bases at J; junction bases unmatched: 0. Germline V gives CDR1 SQVTM, CDR2 ANQGSEA. CDR3 length: 14 residues. The CDR3 protein is CSVGLAANTGELFF. The DNA of the CDR3 is TGCAGCGTTGGACTAGCGGCGAACACCGGGGAGCTGTTTTTT.

CDR3 coding DNA: TGTGCCAGCAGCCGAACAGGGACTTCCTACAATGAGCAGTTCTTC. The encoded protein is CASSRTGTSYNEQFF. The chain carries TRBV11-2 and TRBJ2-1; D possibly matches TRBD1 or TRBD2 (6 bases each). The CDR3 has 15 amino acids. In germline, CDR1 is SGHAT, CDR2 FQNNGV. V was cut by 5 bases and J by 1 base, with 12 bases left in between.

This clonotype was seen a few times. The V call is TRBV6-2 or TRBV6-3, the J call TRBJ2-3, with TRBD2 matching 8 bases. This CDR3 is built from 16 residues. CDR1 is MNHEY and CDR2 is SVGEGT in the germline V gene. The V segment lost 4 bases and the J segment 4 bases; nucleotides outside the gene matches: 10. The DNA for the CDR3 is TGTGCCAGCAGTTTCACTAGCGGAATACCGGCAGATACGCAGTATTTT. This translates into CASSFTSGIPADTQYF.

The chain is built from TRBV6-6 and TRBJ2-7, with 8 bases aligning to TRBD2. J lost 6 bases, V lost 7 bases, and 8 bases had no gene match. CDR3 size: 13 residues. Germline V gives CDR1 MNHNY, CDR2 SVGAGI (reference sequence). The CDR3 spells CASTTRGDREQYF. In DNA, the CDR3 is TGTGCCAGCACTACGCGGGGGGACCGCGAGCAGTACTTC.

This clonotype has just a few counts. This chain links TRBV20-1 with TRBJ2-5; D is ambiguous. The CDR3 consists of 12 residues. Germline loops: CDR1 DFQATT, CDR2 SNEGSKA (reference sequence). Trimming removed 1 base from V and 5 bases from J, with 8 bases in between. CDR3: CSARGPRETQYF. The DNA of the CDR3 is TGCAGTGCTAGAGGCCCCCGGGAGACCCAGTACTTC.